This record looks at one T cell receptor (beta chain) sequence and its context. Germline values: CDR1 LNHNV, CDR2 YYDKDF (reference sequence). The V gene end was trimmed by 4 bases and the J gene end by 2 bases; junction bases not matched to a gene: 5. This CDR3 contains 16 residues. In the original processing: By means of reference gene primer amplification, nucleated cell counts were estimated. Repertoires were generated with immunoSEQ multiplex PCR, while TCRdb's copy carries only in-frame clones and drops some. That table gives V, J and clone size, and the DNA gave D and trimming. The sample shows roughly 70,000 clones, 82% of them seen only once. The entry originates in a study of blood T cell repertoires in COVID-19. Study context: The study drew acute and convalescent COVID-19 samples from the United States, Italy and Spain. T cells, B-cell-depleted T cells, or PBMCs supplied cDNA or gDNA.

What was sequenced was peripheral blood. The TCR comes from a woman aged 55 to 70 with acute or convalescent COVID-19. This chain connects TRBV15 to TRBJ2-1; TRBD2 aligns across 10 bases. The CDR3 region has the DNA TGTGCCACCAGCACCTTAGCGGGAGGAGCCTACAATGAGCAGTTCTTC. Its translation is CATSTLAGGAYNEQFF.